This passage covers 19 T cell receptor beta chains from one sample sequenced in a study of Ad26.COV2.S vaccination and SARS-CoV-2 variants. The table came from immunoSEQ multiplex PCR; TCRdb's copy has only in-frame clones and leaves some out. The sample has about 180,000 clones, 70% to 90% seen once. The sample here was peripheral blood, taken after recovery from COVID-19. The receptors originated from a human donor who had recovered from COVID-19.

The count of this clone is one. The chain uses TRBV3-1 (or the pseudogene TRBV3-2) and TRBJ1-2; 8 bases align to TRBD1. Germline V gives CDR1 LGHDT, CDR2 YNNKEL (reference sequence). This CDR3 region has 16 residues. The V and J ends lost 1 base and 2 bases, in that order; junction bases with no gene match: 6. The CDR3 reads CASSQGGWDRNYGYTF. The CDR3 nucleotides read TGTGCCAGCAGCCAAGGAGGATGGGACAGGAACTATGGCTACACCTTC.

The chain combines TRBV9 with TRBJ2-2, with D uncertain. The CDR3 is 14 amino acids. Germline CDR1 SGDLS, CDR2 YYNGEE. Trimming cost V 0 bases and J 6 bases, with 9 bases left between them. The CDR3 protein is CASSVGTGSGELFF. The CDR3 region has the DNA TGTGCCAGCAGCGTAGGTACCGGGTCCGGGGAGCTGTTTTTT.

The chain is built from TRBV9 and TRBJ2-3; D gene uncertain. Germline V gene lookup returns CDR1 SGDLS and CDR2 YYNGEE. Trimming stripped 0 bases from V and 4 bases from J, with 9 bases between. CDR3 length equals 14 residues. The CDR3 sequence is CASSVDNGADTQYF. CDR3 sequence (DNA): TGTGCCAGCAGCGTAGATAATGGCGCAGATACGCAGTATTTT.

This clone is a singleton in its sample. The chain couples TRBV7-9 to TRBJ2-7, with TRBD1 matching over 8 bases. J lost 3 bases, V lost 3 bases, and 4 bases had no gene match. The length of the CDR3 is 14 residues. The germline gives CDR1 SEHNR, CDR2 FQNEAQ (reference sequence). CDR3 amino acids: CASSFTGGSYEQYF. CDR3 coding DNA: TGTGCCAGCAGCTTCACAGGGGGTAGCTACGAGCAGTACTTC. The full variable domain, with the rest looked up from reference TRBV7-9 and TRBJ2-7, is DTGVSQNPRHKITKRGQNVTFRCDPISEHNRLYWYRQTLGQGPEFLTYFQNEAQLEKSRLLSDRFSAERPKGSFSTLEIQRTEQGDSAMYLCASSFTGGSYEQYFGPGTRLTVT.

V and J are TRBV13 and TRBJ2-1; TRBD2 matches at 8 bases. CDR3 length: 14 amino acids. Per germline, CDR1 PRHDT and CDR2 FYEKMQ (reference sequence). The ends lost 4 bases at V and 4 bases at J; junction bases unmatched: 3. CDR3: CASSSPSGYNEQFF. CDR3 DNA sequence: TGTGCCAGCAGCTCCCCTAGCGGGTACAATGAGCAGTTCTTC.

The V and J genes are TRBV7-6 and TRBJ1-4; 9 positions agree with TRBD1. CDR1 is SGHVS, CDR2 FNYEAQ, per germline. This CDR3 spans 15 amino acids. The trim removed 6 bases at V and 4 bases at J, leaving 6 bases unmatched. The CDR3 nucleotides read TGTGCCAGCAGGCCGGGGACAGGGATTAATGAAAAACTGTTTTTT. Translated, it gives CASRPGTGINEKLFF.

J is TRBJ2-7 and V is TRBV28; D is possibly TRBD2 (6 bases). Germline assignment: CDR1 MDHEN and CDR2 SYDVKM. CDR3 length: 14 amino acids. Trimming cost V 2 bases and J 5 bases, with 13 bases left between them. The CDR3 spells CASSLHGRKNEQYF. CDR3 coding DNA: TGTGCCAGCAGTTTACACGGGAGAAAGAACGAGCAGTACTTC.

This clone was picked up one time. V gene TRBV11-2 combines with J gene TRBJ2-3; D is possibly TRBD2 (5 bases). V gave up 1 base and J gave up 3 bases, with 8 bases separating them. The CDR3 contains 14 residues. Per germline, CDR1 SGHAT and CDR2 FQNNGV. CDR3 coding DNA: TGTGCCAGCAGCTTAGCCGAGGGTACAGATACGCAGTATTTT. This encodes CASSLAEGTDTQYF.

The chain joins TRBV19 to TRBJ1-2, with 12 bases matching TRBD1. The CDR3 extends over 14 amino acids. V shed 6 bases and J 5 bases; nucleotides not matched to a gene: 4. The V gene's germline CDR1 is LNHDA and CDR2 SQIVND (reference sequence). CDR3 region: CASSRDRGRYGYTF. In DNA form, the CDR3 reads TGTGCCAGTAGCCGGGACAGGGGGCGTTATGGCTACACCTTC.

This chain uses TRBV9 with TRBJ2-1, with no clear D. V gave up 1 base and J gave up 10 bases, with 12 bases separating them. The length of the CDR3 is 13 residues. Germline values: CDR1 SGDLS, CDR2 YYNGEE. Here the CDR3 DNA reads TGTGCCAGCAGCGTACTGGCCCTCGGGGAGCAGTTCTTC. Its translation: CASSVLALGEQFF.

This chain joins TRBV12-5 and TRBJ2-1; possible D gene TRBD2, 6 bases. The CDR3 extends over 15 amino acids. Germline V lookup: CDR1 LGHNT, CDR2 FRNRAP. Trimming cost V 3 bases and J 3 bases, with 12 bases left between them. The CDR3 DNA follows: TGTGCTAGTGGTTTCGGGGGTTCGATCTACAATGAGCAGTTCTTC. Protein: CASGFGGSIYNEQFF.

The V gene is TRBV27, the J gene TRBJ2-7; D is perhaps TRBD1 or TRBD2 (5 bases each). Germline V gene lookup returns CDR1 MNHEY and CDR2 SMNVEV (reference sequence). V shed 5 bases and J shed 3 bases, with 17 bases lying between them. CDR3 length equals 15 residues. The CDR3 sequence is CASSPNRGEIYEQYF. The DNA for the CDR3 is TGTGCCAGCAGTCCGAATAGGGGAGAGATCTACGAGCAGTACTTC.

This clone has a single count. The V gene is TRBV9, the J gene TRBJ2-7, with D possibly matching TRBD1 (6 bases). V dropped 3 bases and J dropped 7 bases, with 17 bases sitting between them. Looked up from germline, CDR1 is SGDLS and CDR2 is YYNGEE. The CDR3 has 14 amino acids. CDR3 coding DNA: TGTGCCAGCAGCGCCTCCGGGACATCGAGAGAGCAGTACTTC. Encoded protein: CASSASGTSREQYF.

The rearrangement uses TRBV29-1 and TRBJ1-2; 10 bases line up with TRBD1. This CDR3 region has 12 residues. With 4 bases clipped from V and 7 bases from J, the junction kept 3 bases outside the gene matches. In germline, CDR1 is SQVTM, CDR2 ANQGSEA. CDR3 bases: TGCAGCGTTGCCCGGACAGGGGGTGGCTACACCTTC. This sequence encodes CSVARTGGGYTF.

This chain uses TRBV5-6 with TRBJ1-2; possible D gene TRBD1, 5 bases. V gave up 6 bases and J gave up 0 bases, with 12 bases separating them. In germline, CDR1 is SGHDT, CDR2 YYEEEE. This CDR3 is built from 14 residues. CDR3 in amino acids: CASISQGPNYGYTF. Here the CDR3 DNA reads TGTGCCAGCATTTCGCAGGGTCCTAACTATGGCTACACCTTC.

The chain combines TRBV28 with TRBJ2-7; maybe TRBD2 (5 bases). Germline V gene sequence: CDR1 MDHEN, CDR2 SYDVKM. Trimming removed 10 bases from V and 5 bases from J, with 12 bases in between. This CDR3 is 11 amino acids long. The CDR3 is CAITRGNEQYF. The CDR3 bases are TGTGCCATCACTCGGGGTAACGAGCAGTACTTC.

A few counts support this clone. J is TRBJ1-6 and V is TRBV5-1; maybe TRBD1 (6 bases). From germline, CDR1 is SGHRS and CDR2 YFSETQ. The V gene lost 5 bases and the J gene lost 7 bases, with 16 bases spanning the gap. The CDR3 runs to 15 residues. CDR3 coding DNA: TGCGCCAGCAGTTTGAACAGGGCGGCGAATTCACCCCTCCACTTT. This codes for CASSLNRAANSPLHF. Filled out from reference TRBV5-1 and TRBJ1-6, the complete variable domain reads KAGVTQTPRYLIKTRGQQVTLSCSPISGHRSVSWYQQTPGQGLQFLFEYFSETQRNKGNFPGRFSGRQFSNSRSEMNVSTLELGDSALYLCASSLNRAANSPLHFGNGTRLTVT.

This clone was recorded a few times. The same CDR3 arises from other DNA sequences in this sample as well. CDR3 in amino acids: CASSRLAGVNTGELFF. The CDR3 nucleotides are TGTGCCAGCAGTAGACTAGCGGGAGTCAACACCGGGGAGCTGTTTTTT. The chain couples TRBV7-9 to TRBJ2-2, with 12 bases fitting TRBD2. The CDR3 spans 16 residues. V lost 6 bases to trimming and J lost 2 bases; unmatched junction nucleotides: 4. CDR1 and CDR2 (germline): SEHNR, FQNEAQ (reference sequence).

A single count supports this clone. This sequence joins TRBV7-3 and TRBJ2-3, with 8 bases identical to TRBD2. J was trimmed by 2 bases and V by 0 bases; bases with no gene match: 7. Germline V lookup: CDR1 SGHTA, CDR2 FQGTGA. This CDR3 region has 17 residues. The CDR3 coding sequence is TGTGCCAGCAGCTTAACAGGCGGGGGGTTCAACACAGATACGCAGTATTTT. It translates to CASSLTGGGFNTDTQYF.